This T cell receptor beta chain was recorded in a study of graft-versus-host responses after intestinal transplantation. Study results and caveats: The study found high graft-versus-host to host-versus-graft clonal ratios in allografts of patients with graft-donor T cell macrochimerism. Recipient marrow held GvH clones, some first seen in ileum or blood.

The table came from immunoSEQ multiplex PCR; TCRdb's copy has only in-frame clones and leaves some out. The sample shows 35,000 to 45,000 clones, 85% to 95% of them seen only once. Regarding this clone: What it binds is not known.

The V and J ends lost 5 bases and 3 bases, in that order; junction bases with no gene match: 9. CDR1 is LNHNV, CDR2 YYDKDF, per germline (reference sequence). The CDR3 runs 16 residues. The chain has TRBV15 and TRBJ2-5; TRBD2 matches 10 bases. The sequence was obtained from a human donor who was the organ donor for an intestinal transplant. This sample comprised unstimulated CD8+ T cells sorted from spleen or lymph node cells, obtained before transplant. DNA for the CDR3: TGTGCCACCAGCGGAGTGCGTGGACTAGCGGAAGAGACCCAGTACTTC. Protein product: CATSGVRGLAEETQYF.